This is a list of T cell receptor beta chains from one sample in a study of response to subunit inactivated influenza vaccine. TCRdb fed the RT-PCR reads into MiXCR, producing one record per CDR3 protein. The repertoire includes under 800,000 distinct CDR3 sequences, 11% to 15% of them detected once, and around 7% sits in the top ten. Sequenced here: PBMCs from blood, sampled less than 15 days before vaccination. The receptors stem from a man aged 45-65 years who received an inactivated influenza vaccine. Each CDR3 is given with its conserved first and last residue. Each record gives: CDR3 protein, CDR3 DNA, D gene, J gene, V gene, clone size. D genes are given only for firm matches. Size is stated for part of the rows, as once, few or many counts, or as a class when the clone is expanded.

cdr3_aa: CASSYSVRLSYEQYF
cdr3_nt: TGTGCCAGCAGTTACTCGGTCAGGCTCTCCTACGAGCAGTACTTC
d_call: -
j_call: TRBJ2-7
v_call: TRBV6-5
clone_size: -

cdr3_aa: CAWNEERGLTDTQYF
cdr3_nt: TGTGCCTGGAACGAAGAGCGGGGGCTCACAGATACGCAGTATTTT
d_call: TRBD2
j_call: TRBJ2-3
v_call: TRBV30
clone_size: -

cdr3_aa: CASSLAMTGRWQETQYF
cdr3_nt: TGTGCCAGCAGTTTAGCGATGACAGGGCGGTGGCAAGAGACCCAGTACTTC
d_call: TRBD1
j_call: TRBJ2-5
v_call: TRBV12-3/TRBV12-4
clone_size: many

cdr3_aa: CAISDPGQGTEAFF
cdr3_nt: TGTGCCATCAGTGACCCGGGACAGGGAACTGAAGCTTTCTTT
d_call: TRBD1
j_call: TRBJ1-1
v_call: TRBV10-3
clone_size: -

cdr3_aa: CASSFGLPRSGIRNQPQHF
cdr3_nt: TGTGCCAGCAGTTTTGGGCTCCCCCGGTCTGGCATCCGCAATCAGCCCCAGCATTTT
d_call: -
j_call: TRBJ1-5
v_call: TRBV28
clone_size: few

cdr3_aa: CASSPGGTTDTQYF
cdr3_nt: TGCGCCAGCAGCCCTGGAGGGACCACAGATACGCAGTATTTT
d_call: -
j_call: TRBJ2-3
v_call: TRBV5-1
clone_size: many

cdr3_aa: CATSNEQGVNYGYTF
cdr3_nt: TGTGCCACCAGCAACGAACAGGGGGTCAACTATGGCTACACCTTC
d_call: TRBD1
j_call: TRBJ1-2
v_call: TRBV15
clone_size: many

cdr3_aa: CSARDSRYGQPQHF
cdr3_nt: TGCAGTGCTAGAGACAGCAGGTATGGGCAGCCCCAGCATTTT
d_call: -
j_call: TRBJ1-5
v_call: TRBV20-1
clone_size: once

cdr3_aa: CASSPRLNTEAFF
cdr3_nt: TGTGCCAGCAGCCCAAGATTGAACACTGAAGCTTTCTTT
d_call: -
j_call: TRBJ1-1
v_call: TRBV6-6
clone_size: many

cdr3_aa: CASRPGQLVAESSGNTIYF
cdr3_nt: TGTGCCAGCAGACCGGGACAGTTAGTTGCGGAAAGTTCTGGAAACACCATATATTTT
d_call: TRBD1
j_call: TRBJ1-3
v_call: TRBV12-3/TRBV12-4
clone_size: -

cdr3_aa: CASSLEPGGVAGYTF
cdr3_nt: TGCGCCAGCAGCTTGGAGCCAGGGGGCGTCGCTGGCTACACCTTC
d_call: TRBD1
j_call: TRBJ1-2
v_call: TRBV5-1
clone_size: -

cdr3_aa: CASSLGVGPEYEQYF
cdr3_nt: TGTGCCAGCAGCTTAGGCGTAGGTCCCGAATACGAGCAGTACTTC
d_call: -
j_call: TRBJ2-7
v_call: TRBV7-2
clone_size: -

cdr3_aa: CASSISGVTYEQYF
cdr3_nt: TGTGCCAGCAGCATTAGCGGGGTCACCTACGAGCAGTACTTC
d_call: TRBD2
j_call: TRBJ2-7
v_call: TRBV7-2
clone_size: -

cdr3_aa: CSVAGDRGSPLHF
cdr3_nt: TGCAGCGTTGCAGGGGACAGGGGTTCACCCCTCCACTTT
d_call: TRBD1
j_call: TRBJ1-6
v_call: TRBV29-1
clone_size: -

cdr3_aa: CASSSAGQLGQTQYF
cdr3_nt: TGTGCCAGCAGCTCCGCCGGACAGTTAGGCCAGACCCAGTACTTC
d_call: -
j_call: TRBJ2-5
v_call: TRBV11-2
clone_size: -

cdr3_aa: CSAAQGYFSNSPLHF
cdr3_nt: TGCAGTGCCGCACAGGGTTACTTTAGTAATTCACCCCTCCACTTT
d_call: -
j_call: TRBJ1-6
v_call: TRBV20-1
clone_size: few

cdr3_aa: CASSVGVGGYEQYF
cdr3_nt: TGTGCCAGCAGCGTAGGGGTAGGGGGCTACGAGCAGTACTTC
d_call: -
j_call: TRBJ2-7
v_call: TRBV9
clone_size: few

cdr3_aa: CSVKGRLNTEAFF
cdr3_nt: TGCAGCGTCAAGGGACGGCTGAACACTGAAGCTTTCTTT
d_call: -
j_call: TRBJ1-1
v_call: TRBV29-1
clone_size: few

cdr3_aa: CACSDTNTGELFF
cdr3_nt: TGTGCCTGCTCGGACACAAACACCGGGGAGCTGTTTTTT
d_call: -
j_call: TRBJ2-2
v_call: TRBV6-1
clone_size: -

cdr3_aa: CASSGLAGGAYNEQFF
cdr3_nt: TGTGCCAGCAGCGGATTAGCGGGGGGCGCCTACAATGAGCAGTTCTTC
d_call: TRBD2
j_call: TRBJ2-1
v_call: TRBV9
clone_size: few

cdr3_aa: CASSWDRGMHEQFF
cdr3_nt: TGTGCCAGCAGTTGGGACAGGGGTATGCATGAGCAGTTCTTC
d_call: TRBD1
j_call: TRBJ2-1
v_call: TRBV6-2/TRBV6-3
clone_size: few

cdr3_aa: CASSLGLLEETQYF
cdr3_nt: TGTGCCAGCAGCTTAGGCCTCCTAGAGGAGACCCAGTACTTC
d_call: -
j_call: TRBJ2-5
v_call: TRBV7-8
clone_size: few

cdr3_aa: CASTQVAVSSYNEQFF
cdr3_nt: TGTGCCAGCACCCAAGTCGCGGTTAGCTCCTACAATGAGCAGTTCTTC
d_call: -
j_call: TRBJ2-1
v_call: TRBV7-9
clone_size: many

cdr3_aa: CASSFMTRGVTDTQYF
cdr3_nt: TGCGCCAGCAGCTTCATGACGCGGGGGGTCACAGATACGCAGTATTTT
d_call: TRBD2
j_call: TRBJ2-3
v_call: TRBV5-1
clone_size: -

cdr3_aa: CASSQRSGGNPDTQYF
cdr3_nt: TGTGCCAGCAGTCAACGGTCGGGAGGTAACCCAGATACGCAGTATTTT
d_call: TRBD2
j_call: TRBJ2-3
v_call: TRBV6-2/TRBV6-3
clone_size: few